Shown below are 26 T cell receptor beta chains from a single sample sequenced in a study of T cell repertoires in cytomegalovirus infection. TCRdb itself ran the reads through MiXCR, one entry per CDR3 protein. Of about 900,000 distinct CDR3 sequences detected, 31% appear once; the ten largest clones hold roughly an eighth. These receptors' antigens are unknown. This material consisted of cultured CD8+ T cells from PBMCs, taken from culture after CMV antigen stimulation. These receptors were collected from a human donor in good health (CMV status not recorded). Some clones in this sample may be carry-over from other donors' samples.

This clonotype was observed a few times. The CDR3 spells CASSLAPPDSFSTDTQYF. The DNA for the CDR3 is TGTGCCAGCAGTTTAGCGCCCCCCGACAGTTTCAGCACAGATACGCAGTATTTT. This chain uses TRBV12-3 or TRBV12-4 with TRBJ2-3; D possibly corresponds to TRBD1 (5 bases). Trimming shortened V by 0 bases and J by 0 bases, and 16 bases separated the two germline ends. The CDR3 totals 18 residues.

The J gene is TRBJ1-5, the V gene TRBV12-3 or TRBV12-4, with D hard to call. CDR3 length: 12 amino acids. V lost 7 bases and J 6 bases, leaving 10 bases between the germline ends. CDR3 coding DNA: TGTGCCAGCAAGCTTGGGTTTCAGCCCCAGCATTTT. Translating it yields CASKLGFQPQHF.

This chain uses TRBV2 with TRBJ2-5, with 11 bases fitting TRBD1. The V gene's germline CDR1 is SNHLY and CDR2 FYNNEI. CDR3 size: 16 residues. V gave up 6 bases and J gave up 4 bases; unmatched junction bases: 10. CDR3 in amino acids: CASSASGTGGRETQYF. The CDR3 region has the DNA TGTGCCAGCAGCGCATCCGGGACAGGGGGTCGAGAGACCCAGTACTTC. Together with reference TRBV2 and TRBJ2-5, the CDR3 gives the full variable domain: EPEVTQTPSHQVTQMGQEVILRCVPISNHLYFYWYRQILGQKVEFLVSFYNNEISEKSEIFDDQFSVERPDGSNFTLKIRSTKLEDSAMYFCASSASGTGGRETQYFGPGTRLLVL.

The chain links TRBV24-1 to TRBJ1-1; TRBD1 matches at 8 bases. The CDR3 is made up of 13 amino acids. V lost 8 bases to trimming and J lost 6 bases; unmatched junction nucleotides: 7. Germline V CDR1 and CDR2: KGHDR, SFDVKD. The CDR3: CATTQGTGSEAFF. In DNA, the CDR3 is TGTGCCACCACCCAAGGGACAGGCTCTGAAGCTTTCTTT.

The chain combines TRBV6-5 with TRBJ2-7; no reliable D call. The CDR3 length is 14 residues. The V gene's germline CDR1 is MNHEY and CDR2 SVGAGI. Trimming pared 4 bases from V and 2 bases from J, leaving 12 bases between. This chain's CDR3 is CASSSALGAYEQYV. Written as DNA, the CDR3 is TGTGCCAGCAGTTCCGCCCTTGGGGCCTACGAGCAGTACGTC.

The chain employs TRBV3-1 and TRBJ2-5; TRBD1 is a possible D gene (7 bases). V lost 0 bases to trimming and J lost 1 base, with 15 bases between them. CDR3 length equals 17 residues. Germline loops: CDR1 LGHDT, CDR2 YNNKEL (reference sequence). CDR3 region: CASSQDGWRDSQETQYF. The CDR3 DNA sequence: TGTGCCAGCAGCCAAGACGGGTGGCGGGACAGCCAAGAGACCCAGTACTTC.

This chain links TRBV6-6 with TRBJ2-1, with 11 bases aligning to TRBD1. Germline CDR1 and CDR2: MNHNY and SVGAGI (reference sequence). Trimming took 5 bases from V and 2 from J; bases not matched to a gene: 5. The CDR3 consists of 16 residues. The CDR3 DNA follows: TGTGCCAGCAGTCTCCGGGACAGGGGGACCTACAATGAGCAGTTCTTC. As protein: CASSLRDRGTYNEQFF.

This chain connects TRBV29-1 to TRBJ2-1; the match to TRBD1 covers 7 bases. Germline V lookup: CDR1 SQVTM, CDR2 ANQGSEA. Trimming removed 5 bases from V and 8 bases from J; junction bases left unmatched: 12. The CDR3 covers 14 residues. The CDR3 DNA is TGCAGCGTTAAACTAGTTGAGGGGGCATATGAGCAGTTCTTC. It codes for CSVKLVEGAYEQFF.

The V gene is TRBV6-2 or TRBV6-3, the J gene TRBJ2-2; no clear D. V was clipped by 5 bases and J by 6 bases, with 22 bases between them. This CDR3 has 17 amino acids. Germline CDR1 is MNHEY and CDR2 is SVGEGT. CDR3 sequence reads: CASSPLQIVGYAGELFF. The CDR3 nucleotides are TGTGCCAGCAGTCCGCTACAAATAGTGGGGTACGCCGGGGAGCTGTTTTTT.

The rearrangement joins TRBV29-1 to TRBJ2-1; TRBD2 matches 8 bases. CDR1 SQVTM and CDR2 ANQGSEA come from the germline V gene. Unmatched junction bases numbered 5, after V lost 4 bases and J lost 6 bases. The CDR3 has 13 amino acids. In DNA, the CDR3 is TGCAGCGTTGTCGGGGGGGTGGGCAATGAGCAGTTCTTC. Encoded protein: CSVVGGVGNEQFF.

V gene TRBV5-5 combines with J gene TRBJ1-1; D not resolved. CDR3 length: 15 amino acids. The V end was cut by 0 bases, the J end by 5 bases, with 14 bases between. The germline CDR1 and CDR2 sequences are SGHKS and YYEKEE (reference sequence). The CDR3 protein is CASSLDRARWTEAFF. For the CDR3, the DNA is TGTGCCAGCAGCTTGGACCGGGCTCGGTGGACTGAAGCTTTCTTT.

This clonotype has only a few counts. This chain links TRBV7-9 with TRBJ1-4; TRBD1 is a possible D gene (5 bases). V lost 5 bases and J 2 bases, leaving 15 bases between the germline ends. Germline loops: CDR1 SEHNR, CDR2 FQNEAQ (reference sequence). The CDR3 runs to 16 residues. The CDR3 DNA is TGTGCCAGCAGCAGCCAGGGTGGGGTTACTAATGAAAAACTGTTTTTT. As protein: CASSSQGGVTNEKLFF. The full variable domain, in which reference TRBV7-9 and TRBJ1-4 provide the parts outside the CDR3, is DTGVSQNPRHKITKRGQNVTFRCDPISEHNRLYWYRQTLGQGPEFLTYFQNEAQLEKSRLLSDRFSAERPKGSFSTLEIQRTEQGDSAMYLCASSSQGGVTNEKLFFGSGTQLSVL.

The genes are TRBV9 and TRBJ2-1; tentatively, D is TRBD1 (6 bases). Trimming took off 3 bases at V and 6 bases at J, with 13 bases between the two ends. The V gene's germline CDR1 is SGDLS and CDR2 YYNGEE. CDR3 size: 14 residues. The CDR3 DNA reads TGTGCCAGCAGCGAGACAGGAACTCGCAATGAGCAGTTCTTC. Translated, it gives CASSETGTRNEQFF.

This clonotype has more than one count but fewer than ten. The V call is TRBV29-1, the J call TRBJ1-2; D not certain. The CDR3 covers 14 residues. Looked up from germline, CDR1 is SQVTM and CDR2 is ANQGSEA. Trimming stripped 2 bases from V and 8 bases from J, with 18 bases between. The CDR3 is CSVEFFEPPEGYTF. The CDR3 bases are TGCAGCGTTGAATTCTTCGAACCGCCCGAGGGCTACACCTTC.

This clonotype has only a few counts. The genes are TRBV4-2 and TRBJ2-5; D gene ambiguous. CDR1 is LGHNA and CDR2 is YNFKEQ in the germline V gene. Trimming pared 0 bases from V and 5 bases from J, leaving 16 bases between. The CDR3 sequence is 16 residues long. As DNA, the CDR3 is TGTGCCAGCAGCCAAGATTATCTGCTAGGTCTGGAGACCCAGTACTTC. Its translation: CASSQDYLLGLETQYF.

This clonotype was recorded a few times. The gene calls are TRBV5-1 and TRBJ2-7, with 8 bases aligning to TRBD1. From germline, CDR1 is SGHRS and CDR2 YFSETQ. CDR3 length: 14 amino acids. After removal of 3 bases from V and 2 bases from J, the junction contained 4 bases not matched to a gene. CDR3 nucleotide sequence: TGCGCCAGCAGCTCGAACAGGGGGGCCTACGAGCAGTACTTC. It specifies CASSSNRGAYEQYF.

This clonotype was seen ten or more times. The rearrangement uses TRBV10-3 and TRBJ1-5, with D perhaps matching TRBD1 (5 bases). Germline assignment: CDR1 ENHRY and CDR2 SYGVKD. The CDR3 has 14 amino acids. The germline V and J ends were trimmed by 11 bases and 0 bases, with 14 bases remaining between them. CDR3 DNA sequence: TGTGCCTCGGATACGGGGGATAGCAATCAGCCCCAGCATTTT. This encodes CASDTGDSNQPQHF.

The chain joins TRBV9 to TRBJ1-2; D call uncertain. The CDR3 contains 15 residues. Germline CDR1 reads SGDLS; CDR2 reads YYNGEE. V dropped 0 bases and J dropped 2 bases, with 11 bases sitting between them. The chain's CDR3 is CASSVAGGRNYGYTF. For the CDR3, the DNA is TGTGCCAGCAGCGTAGCTGGAGGACGGAACTATGGCTACACCTTC.

This clonotype has only a few counts. V is TRBV27 and J is TRBJ1-1, with D perhaps matching TRBD1 (5 bases). The V gene's germline CDR1 is MNHEY and CDR2 SMNVEV (reference sequence). The CDR3 loop spans 14 amino acids. The V and J ends lost 5 bases and 4 bases respectively, with 14 bases between them. In DNA, the CDR3 is TGTGCCAGCAGTGGCCGGGGGGGGGTCACTGAAGCTTTCTTT. Its protein product is CASSGRGGVTEAFF.

This chain links TRBV19 with TRBJ2-7; 8 nucleotides align to TRBD1. Losses at the gene ends were 8 bases for V and 4 bases for J; bases not matched to a gene: 4. This CDR3 has 12 amino acids. CDR1 is LNHDA and CDR2 is SQIVND in the germline V gene (reference sequence). The CDR3 coding sequence is TGTGCCAGTGGCAGGGGGCTGTACGAGCAGTACTTC. It is translated as CASGRGLYEQYF.

The sample holds a few counts of this clonotype. The V call is TRBV6-2 or TRBV6-3, the J call TRBJ2-2; 7 nucleotides match TRBD2. This CDR3 has 14 residues. V was pared by 7 bases and J by 4 bases, with 6 bases of the junction left unmatched. Germline V gene data show CDR1 as MNHEY and CDR2 as SVGEGT. For the CDR3, the DNA is TGTGCCAGCACCGGACTAGGGAGCACCGGGGAGCTGTTTTTT. Translating gives CASTGLGSTGELFF.

The chain couples TRBV28 to TRBJ2-1; 9 bases are shared with TRBD2. CDR1 is MDHEN and CDR2 is SYDVKM in the germline V gene. V dropped 4 bases and J dropped 6; count of bases not matched to a gene: 7. This CDR3 is 15 amino acids long. The CDR3 DNA reads as TGTGCCAGCAGTTCTCTTTGGCGGGGGGGCAATGAGCAGTTCTTC. Its protein product is CASSSLWRGGNEQFF.

This clonotype was seen more than once but under ten times. The rearrangement links TRBV7-6 to TRBJ2-7, with D unresolved. From germline, CDR1 is SGHVS and CDR2 FNYEAQ. This CDR3 has 13 residues. V dropped 1 base and J dropped 2 bases, with 6 bases sitting between them. CDR3 amino acids: CASSLEEAYEQYF. DNA of the CDR3: TGTGCCAGCAGCTTAGAAGAGGCCTACGAGCAGTACTTC.

The chain couples TRBV7-1 to TRBJ2-1; TRBD2 matches 11 bases. TRBV7-1 is designated an ORF whose function remains uncertain. The J segment lost 1 base and the V segment lost 7 bases, leaving 12 bases of the junction unmatched. CDR3 length: 18 amino acids. This CDR3 is CASTLPLAGAVSYNEQFF. CDR3 nucleotide sequence: TGTGCCAGCACCCTCCCACTAGCGGGGGCCGTATCCTACAATGAGCAGTTCTTC.

This clonotype was seen more than once but under ten times. The chain is built from TRBV12-3 or TRBV12-4 and TRBJ2-2, with 8 bases identical to TRBD1. CDR3 length: 14 amino acids. The V segment lost 7 bases and the J segment 2 bases; nucleotides outside the gene matches: 3. CDR3 coding DNA: TGTGCCAGCACTGACAGGGGTAACACCGGGGAGCTGTTTTTT. It yields the protein CASTDRGNTGELFF.

The sample holds a few counts of this clonotype. The chain combines TRBV12-3 or TRBV12-4 with TRBJ1-4, with D perhaps TRBD1 (6 bases). This CDR3 contains 14 residues. V lost 5 bases, J lost 8 bases, and 15 bases lay in between. The CDR3 DNA is TGTGCCAGCAGTGCCACCGGGACAAAAGAAAAACTGTTTTTT. Its translation: CASSATGTKEKLFF.